The 23 T cell receptor beta chains below were found in one sample sequenced in a study of CD8 T cells in ankylosing spondylitis. MiXCR was run by TCRdb on the 5' RACE reads, yielding one entry per CDR3 protein. The sample records 200,000 to 300,000 distinct CDR3 sequences, more than 20% being singletons. The sample comprised blood, either unsorted or a sorted T cell fraction (not recorded which). These receptors were obtained from a male donor with ankylosing spondylitis or in good health (not recorded which).

The genes are TRBV11-2 and TRBJ2-2, with D perhaps assigned TRBD1 or TRBD2 (6 bases each). Between the trimmed V and J ends, which lost 5 bases and 7 bases, there was a span of 17 bases. Per the germline V gene, CDR1 is SGHAT and CDR2 is FQNNGV. This CDR3 region has 15 residues. CDR3 residues: CASSALWGASGELFF. In nucleotides, the CDR3 is TGTGCCAGCAGCGCGCTATGGGGGGCTAGCGGGGAGCTGTTTTTT.

The chain joins TRBV4-1 to TRBJ2-3; TRBD2 might be the D (7 bases). The CDR3 covers 15 residues. The V gene lost 3 bases and the J gene lost 2 bases, with 12 bases spanning the gap. Germline CDR1 MGHRA, CDR2 YSYEKL. The CDR3: CASSQGGGNTDTQYF. The CDR3 DNA is TGCGCCAGCAGCCAGGGGGGGGGCAACACAGATACGCAGTATTTT.

With respect to this clonotype: A much more abundant neighbour one base away suggests this may be a read error. The CDR3: CASSLIPDYGYTF. The CDR3 bases are TGTGCCAGCAGTTTAATCCCCGATTATGGCTACACCTTC. J is TRBJ1-2 and V is TRBV12-3 or TRBV12-4; D ambiguous. With 2 bases removed from V and 5 bases from J, the gap between germline ends came to 9 bases. The CDR3 extends over 13 amino acids.

This clonotype was counted many times. This chain connects TRBV18 to TRBJ2-7; D remains ambiguous. Trimming removed 3 bases at V and 3 bases at J, with 12 bases between. The CDR3 consists of 14 residues. CDR1 and CDR2 from the germline V gene are KGHSH and LQKENI. The CDR3 protein is CASSPPGRSYEQYF. CDR3 coding DNA: TGTGCCAGCTCACCCCCGGGCCGCAGCTACGAGCAGTACTTC.

The chain is built from TRBV5-4 and TRBJ2-1; D possibly matches TRBD1 or TRBD2 (6 bases each). Germline CDR1 is SGHNT and CDR2 is YYREEE (reference sequence). The V end was cut by 4 bases, the J end by 3 bases, with 14 bases between. The length of the CDR3 is 15 residues. CDR3 region: CASSLLGGYYNEQFF. CDR3 DNA: TGTGCCAGCAGCCTTCTGGGGGGCTACTACAATGAGCAGTTCTTC.

CDR3 in DNA: TGCAGTGCTATCAGAACGAATAGCAATCAGCCCCAGCATTTT. This sequence encodes CSAIRTNSNQPQHF. The chain carries TRBV20-1 and TRBJ1-5; D is unclear. The germline V gene encodes CDR1 DFQATT and CDR2 SNEGSKA (reference sequence). The CDR3 runs to 14 residues. The germline V and J ends were trimmed by 4 bases and 0 bases, with 10 bases remaining between them.

This clonotype was seen many times. V gene TRBV28 combines with J gene TRBJ1-2; 10 nucleotides match TRBD1. This CDR3 has 12 amino acids. V lost 6 bases, J lost 8 bases, and 3 bases stayed unmatched. CDR1 is MDHEN, CDR2 SYDVKM, per germline. The CDR3 DNA is TGTGCCAGCAGGACAGGGGGCGACGGCTACACCTTC. This encodes CASRTGGDGYTF.

This clonotype has more than one count but fewer than ten. This chain connects TRBV3-1 to TRBJ2-7, with 9 bases identical to TRBD2. The CDR3 sequence is 13 residues long. CDR1 is LGHDT, CDR2 YNNKEL, per germline (reference sequence). Trimming took 4 bases from V and 10 from J; bases not matched to a gene: 8. For the CDR3, the DNA is TGTGCCAGCAGCCCTCATAGCGGGGGCCCCCAGTACTTC. Protein product: CASSPHSGGPQYF.

This clonotype was recorded at least ten times. The gene calls are TRBV12-3 or TRBV12-4 and TRBJ2-7; D is perhaps TRBD2 (6 bases). This CDR3 comprises 15 residues. V was shortened by 4 bases and J by 2 bases, with 15 bases between the two germline ends. DNA for the CDR3: TGTGCCAGCAGTTCTCCGGGAGACCCAACCTACGAGCAGTACTTC. This sequence encodes CASSSPGDPTYEQYF.

This clonotype was counted many times. The gene calls are TRBV29-1 and TRBJ1-4; D is unresolved. Trimming took off 6 bases at V and 4 bases at J, with 6 bases between the two ends. Germline CDR1 is SQVTM and CDR2 is ANQGSEA. The CDR3 runs to 11 residues. As DNA, the CDR3 is TGCAGCGTGCCTGTTAATGAAAAACTGTTTTTT. Translating it yields CSVPVNEKLFF.

In its sample, this clonotype was seen many times. The V and J genes are TRBV12-3 or TRBV12-4 and TRBJ2-5; D is possibly TRBD2 (7 bases). This CDR3 has 15 residues. Trimming took 7 bases from V and 5 from J, leaving 20 bases between them. The chain's CDR3 is CASTLGGGDRETQYF. In DNA, the CDR3 is TGTGCCAGCACCCTAGGGGGGGGAGATAGGGAGACCCAGTACTTC.

The chain employs TRBV7-7 and TRBJ1-1, with TRBD1 as a possible D gene (6 bases). From germline, CDR1 is SSHAT and CDR2 FNYEAQ (reference sequence). Trimming removed 4 bases from V and 2 bases from J, with 11 bases in between. The CDR3 loop spans 14 amino acids. The CDR3 DNA sequence: TGTGCCAGCAGCTCCGGACAGACCAACACTGAAGCTTTCTTT. It yields the protein CASSSGQTNTEAFF.

This rearrangement joins TRBV9 to TRBJ2-3; the D call may be TRBD1 or TRBD2 (6 bases each). The germline V gene has CDR1 SGDLS and CDR2 YYNGEE. This CDR3 is 16 amino acids long. The V end was cut by 0 bases, the J end by 1 base, with 12 bases between. The CDR3 DNA reads as TGTGCCAGCAGCGTAGTGGGGGGCAGGCGCACAGATACGCAGTATTTT. Translation: CASSVVGGRRTDTQYF.

This clonotype occurred many times. In nucleotides, the CDR3 is TGTGCCAGCAGTTACGGGGGGGACACTGAAGCTTTCTTT. Its translation: CASSYGGDTEAFF. The J gene is TRBJ1-1, the V gene TRBV6-6; possible D gene TRBD1, 5 bases. The germline V gene has CDR1 MNHNY and CDR2 SVGAGI (reference sequence). CDR3 size: 13 residues. The germline V and J ends were trimmed by 2 bases and 3 bases, with 7 bases remaining between them.

This clonotype was detected ten times or more. The rearrangement joins TRBV6-1 to TRBJ2-7; D uncertain. Germline assignment: CDR1 MNHNS and CDR2 SASEGT. Trimming removed 2 bases from V and 4 bases from J, with 15 bases in between. The CDR3 covers 15 residues. CDR3 DNA: TGTGCCAGCAGTGAACTACGGGCAGTGACGTACGAGCAGTACTTC. Translating it yields CASSELRAVTYEQYF.

This chain links TRBV6-5 with TRBJ2-1, with D maybe TRBD2 (7 bases). CDR3 size: 17 residues. CDR1 MNHEY and CDR2 SVGAGI come from the germline V gene. V was shortened by 1 base and J by 5 bases, with 18 bases between the two germline ends. Written as DNA, the CDR3 is TGTGCCAGCAGTTACTTTCGGGGCGGGGGCCAAAACAATGAGCAGTTCTTC. Translated: CASSYFRGGGQNNEQFF.

The V and J genes are TRBV5-8 and TRBJ1-1; 7 nucleotides agree with TRBD1. Germline V gene lookup returns CDR1 SGHTS and CDR2 YDEGEE. V lost 5 bases to trimming and J lost 4 bases; unmatched junction nucleotides: 8. The CDR3 totals 14 residues. CDR3 DNA: TGTGCCAGCAGATTGCGCAGGGGGGGCACTGAAGCTTTCTTT. Translating it yields CASRLRRGGTEAFF. Full variable domain (outside the CDR3, taken from reference TRBV5-8 and TRBJ1-1): EAGVTQSPTHLIKTRGQQATLRCSPISGHTSVYWYQQALGLGLQFLLWYDEGEERNRGNFPPRFSGRQFPNYSSELNVNALELEDSALYLCASRLRRGGTEAFFGQGTRLTVV.

This rearrangement joins TRBV20-1 to TRBJ2-7, with TRBD1 matching 8 bases. Looked up from germline, CDR1 is DFQATT and CDR2 is SNEGSKA (reference sequence). V dropped 3 bases and J dropped 3; count of bases not matched to a gene: 4. The CDR3 has 13 residues. CDR3 region: CSASWTGSYEQYF. For the CDR3, the DNA is TGCAGTGCTAGCTGGACAGGGAGCTACGAGCAGTACTTC.

This clonotype came up once. The J gene is TRBJ2-1, the V gene TRBV20-1; the match to TRBD2 covers 7 bases. With V trimmed by 1 base and J by 2 bases, 2 bases remained unmatched. Germline CDR1 DFQATT, CDR2 SNEGSKA (reference sequence). CDR3 size: 14 residues. DNA for the CDR3: TGCAGTGCTAGAGTCGGGGGGACCTACAATGAGCAGTTCTTC. It encodes CSARVGGTYNEQFF.

This clonotype was counted at least ten times. The chain combines TRBV12-3 or TRBV12-4 with TRBJ2-7, with D tentatively TRBD2 (6 bases). Trimming removed 6 bases at V and 2 bases at J, with 17 bases between. The CDR3 consists of 15 residues. CDR3 nucleotides: TGTGCCAGCAGGCTGGGTGGGGGAGGAACCTACGAGCAGTACTTC. This sequence encodes CASRLGGGGTYEQYF.

This clonotype was recorded at least ten times. The CDR3 here is CASSGTAARNTQYF. CDR3 DNA: TGTGCCAGCAGTGGGACAGCAGCCAGGAATACGCAGTATTTT. The rearrangement joins TRBV6-1 to TRBJ2-3, with D tentatively TRBD1 (6 bases). Germline V gives CDR1 MNHNS, CDR2 SASEGT. V lost 4 bases and J lost 7, with 15 bases in between. This CDR3 spans 14 amino acids.

This clonotype was detected ten times or more. The genes are TRBV10-3 and TRBJ2-2; a possible D gene is TRBD2 (5 bases). Germline V gene data show CDR1 as ENHRY and CDR2 as SYGVKD. V was clipped by 0 bases and J by 7 bases, with 15 bases between them. This CDR3 is built from 16 residues. This CDR3 is CAISESRGVYGGELFF. The CDR3 DNA follows: TGTGCCATCAGTGAGTCTCGGGGAGTTTACGGCGGGGAGCTGTTTTTT.

In this sample, this clonotype turned up a few times. The chain joins TRBV20-1 to TRBJ2-5; 11 bases are shared with TRBD2. The CDR3 covers 15 residues. The V and J ends lost 3 bases and 1 base, in that order; junction bases with no gene match: 4. Germline assignment: CDR1 DFQATT and CDR2 SNEGSKA (reference sequence). Here the CDR3 reads CSASLLAGAQETQYF. The CDR3 region has the DNA TGCAGTGCTAGTCTACTAGCGGGGGCCCAAGAGACCCAGTACTTC.